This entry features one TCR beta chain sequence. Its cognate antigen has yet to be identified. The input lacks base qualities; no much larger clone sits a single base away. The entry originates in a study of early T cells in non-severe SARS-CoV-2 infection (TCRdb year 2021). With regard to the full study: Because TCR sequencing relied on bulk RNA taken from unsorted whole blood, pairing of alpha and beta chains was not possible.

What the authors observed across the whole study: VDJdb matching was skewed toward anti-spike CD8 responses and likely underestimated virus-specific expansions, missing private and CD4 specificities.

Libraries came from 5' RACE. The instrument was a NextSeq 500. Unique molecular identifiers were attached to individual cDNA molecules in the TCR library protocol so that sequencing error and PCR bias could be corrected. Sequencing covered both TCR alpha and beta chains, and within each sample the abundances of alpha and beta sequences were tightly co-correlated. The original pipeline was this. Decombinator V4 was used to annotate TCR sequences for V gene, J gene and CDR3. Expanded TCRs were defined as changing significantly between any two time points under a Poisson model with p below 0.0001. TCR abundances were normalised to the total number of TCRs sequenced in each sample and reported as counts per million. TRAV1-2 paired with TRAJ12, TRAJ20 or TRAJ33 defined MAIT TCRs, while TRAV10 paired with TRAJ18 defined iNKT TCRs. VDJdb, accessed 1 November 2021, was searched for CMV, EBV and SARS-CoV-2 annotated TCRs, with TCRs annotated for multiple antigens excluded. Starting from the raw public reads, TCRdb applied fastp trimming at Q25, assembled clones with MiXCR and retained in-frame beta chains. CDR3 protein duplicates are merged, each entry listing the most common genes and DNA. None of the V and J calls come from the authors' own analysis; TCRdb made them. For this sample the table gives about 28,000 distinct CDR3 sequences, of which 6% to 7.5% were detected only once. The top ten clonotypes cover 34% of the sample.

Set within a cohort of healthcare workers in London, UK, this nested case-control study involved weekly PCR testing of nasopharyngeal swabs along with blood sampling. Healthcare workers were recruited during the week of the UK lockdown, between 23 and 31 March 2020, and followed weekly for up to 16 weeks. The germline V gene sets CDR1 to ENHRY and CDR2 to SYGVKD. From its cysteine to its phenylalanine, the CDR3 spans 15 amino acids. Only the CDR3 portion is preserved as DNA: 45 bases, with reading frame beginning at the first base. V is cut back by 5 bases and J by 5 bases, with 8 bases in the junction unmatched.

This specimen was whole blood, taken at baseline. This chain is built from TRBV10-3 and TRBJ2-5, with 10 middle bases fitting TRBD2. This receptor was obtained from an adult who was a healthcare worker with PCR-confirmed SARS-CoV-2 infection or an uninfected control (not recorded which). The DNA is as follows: TGTGCCATCAGTCAGACTAGCGGGTCGTTTGAGACCCAGTACTTC. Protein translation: CAISQTSGSFETQYF.